The 12 T cell receptor beta chains presented below share a single source sample, sequenced in a study of vaccination effects on CD4 cells after COVID-19 (dated 2022 in TCRdb). Receptor libraries were prepared by the immunoSEQ multiplex PCR assay. The table was pulled from immuneACCESS by TCRdb, which kept in-frame rearrangements only. Such tables lose some clones; where checked, under half of the loss comes from unresolved V genes, and the rest has no known cause. This sample comprises about 46,000 clones, roughly 74% of them detected only once. Clones ranked in the top ten supply about 9% of the sample. These TCRs are of unknown antigen specificity. After more than 9 days of culture, CD4+ T cells were isolated with the EasySep CD4+ T cell isolation kit. This specimen consisted of CD4+ T cells from PBMCs cultured without peptide, obtained before COVID-19 vaccination. The receptors here all came from a human donor who had a prior SARS-CoV-2 infection.

The V and J genes are TRBV14 and TRBJ2-2, with 13 bases matching TRBD2. The CDR3 contains 18 residues. Trimming removed 4 bases from V and 0 bases from J; junction bases left unmatched: 5. Germline V CDR1 and CDR2: SGHDN, FVKESK. The chain's CDR3 is CASSPKGLAGTNTGELFF. CDR3 bases: TGTGCCAGCAGCCCAAAGGGACTAGCGGGGACGAACACCGGGGAGCTGTTTTTT.

In its sample, this clone was seen a few times. V and J are TRBV19 and TRBJ1-2, with a possible D match to TRBD1 (6 bases). Trimming cost V 5 bases and J 4 bases, with 8 bases left between them. Germline values: CDR1 LNHDA, CDR2 SQIVND (reference sequence). The CDR3 is 12 amino acids. The CDR3 nucleotides are TGTGCCAGTAGTCAGGGGACCTATGGCTACACCTTC. This translates into CASSQGTYGYTF.

This rearrangement joins TRBV7-9 to TRBJ1-5; weak D call: TRBD1 (6 bases). The V and J ends lost 3 bases and 6 bases respectively, with 12 bases between them. This CDR3 has 14 residues. Per germline, CDR1 SEHNR and CDR2 FQNEAQ (reference sequence). The CDR3 DNA follows: TGTGCCAGCAGCTTCGAGGGGGGCTTTCAGCCCCAGCATTTT. Its translation: CASSFEGGFQPQHF.

This chain joins TRBV6-5 and TRBJ2-3; 13 positions agree with TRBD2. This CDR3 comprises 14 residues. Germline-derived CDR1 and CDR2 are MNHEY and SVGAGI. Trimming removed 6 bases from V and 5 bases from J; junction bases left unmatched: 2. The CDR3, as DNA: TGTGCCAGCAGACTAGCGGGGGGGCAAGATACGCAGTATTTT. Protein sequence: CASRLAGGQDTQYF.

The chain links TRBV9 to TRBJ1-6; 7 bases are shared with TRBD1. V dropped 0 bases and J dropped 11; count of bases not matched to a gene: 5. CDR1 SGDLS and CDR2 YYNGEE come from the germline V gene. CDR3 length: 14 residues. CDR3 loop: CASSVGQGLPPLHF. The CDR3 DNA is TGTGCCAGCAGCGTAGGACAGGGACTTCCACCCCTCCACTTT.

The chain links TRBV3-1 (or the pseudogene TRBV3-2) to TRBJ1-1, with unresolved D. Germline V gene lookup returns CDR1 LGHDT and CDR2 YNNKEL (reference sequence). V dropped 4 bases and J dropped 4 bases, with 13 bases sitting between them. The CDR3 contains 14 residues. Here the CDR3 DNA reads TGTGCCAGCAGCCCTTCAGGCGCATTCACTGAAGCTTTCTTT. As protein: CASSPSGAFTEAFF.

J is TRBJ2-5 and V is TRBV7-3; D is tentatively TRBD1 or TRBD2 (5 bases each). This CDR3 contains 15 residues. The V gene lost 2 bases and the J gene lost 5 bases, with 15 bases spanning the gap. Germline CDR1 SGHTA, CDR2 FQGTGA. This CDR3 is CASSLSGTPEETQYF. As DNA, the CDR3 is TGTGCCAGCAGCTTATCCGGGACGCCGGAGGAGACCCAGTACTTC. Together with reference TRBV7-3 and TRBJ2-5, the CDR3 gives the full variable domain: GAGVSQTPSNKVTEKGKYVELRCDPISGHTALYWYRQSLGQGPEFLIYFQGTGAADDSGLPNDRFFAVRPEGSVSTLKIQRTERGDSAVYLCASSLSGTPEETQYFGPGTRLLVL.

In this sample, this clone turned up a few times. The chain couples TRBV5-6 to TRBJ2-6; D is unresolved. V lost 0 bases and J 0 bases, leaving 4 bases between the germline ends. Germline V gene data show CDR1 as SGHDT and CDR2 as YYEEEE. The CDR3 is made up of 15 amino acids. DNA for the CDR3: TGTGCCAGCAGCTTGGGAGTCTCTGGGGCCAACGTCCTGACTTTC. Translated: CASSLGVSGANVLTF.

The gene calls are TRBV2 and TRBJ2-2; 8 positions agree with TRBD1. Germline loops: CDR1 SNHLY, CDR2 FYNNEI. This CDR3 contains 15 residues. V trimming: 2 bases; J trimming: 4 bases; junction bases outside the gene matches: 3. The CDR3 region is CASSEQGAGTGELFF. The CDR3 bases are TGTGCCAGCAGTGAACAGGGGGCCGGCACCGGGGAGCTGTTTTTT.

The chain couples TRBV27 to TRBJ1-3; 9 nucleotides line up with TRBD1. The CDR3 is made up of 14 amino acids. Germline lookup yields CDR1 MNHEY and CDR2 SMNVEV (reference sequence). V shed 5 bases and J 8 bases; nucleotides not matched to a gene: 7. In nucleotides, the CDR3 is TGTGCCAGCAGTCCGAAGGGACAGGGTTACACCATATATTTT. Translating it yields CASSPKGQGYTIYF.

The V and J genes are TRBV7-9 and TRBJ1-2; D unclear. The CDR3 contains 14 residues. V dropped 4 bases and J dropped 4 bases, with 13 bases sitting between them. Germline V gene sequence: CDR1 SEHNR, CDR2 FQNEAQ (reference sequence). CDR3 DNA: TGTGCCAGCAGCTCCCCTGGGTTTAGCTATGGCTACACCTTC. The encoded protein is CASSSPGFSYGYTF.

The chain combines TRBV5-4 with TRBJ2-7, with 9 bases that match TRBD2. Germline-derived CDR1 and CDR2 are SGHNT and YYREEE (reference sequence). This CDR3 is built from 19 residues. V gave up 4 bases and J gave up 0 bases; unmatched junction bases: 17. The DNA for the CDR3 is TGTGCCAGCAGCCCGGTTTACCCAGCGGGGGGCAGGAGCTCCTACGAGCAGTACTTC. Translated, it gives CASSPVYPAGGRSSYEQYF.